The text below deals with one T cell receptor (beta chain). The antigen is not known. Using immunoSEQ multiplex PCR, the repertoire was profiled, and TCRdb retains in-frame clones only, with some absent. The profile shows 15,000 to 25,000 clones, more than 65% of them singletons. The V end was cut by 3 bases, the J end by 7 bases, with 10 bases between. This CDR3 has 12 amino acids. The V gene's germline CDR1 is SGHDN and CDR2 FVKESK. This entry comes from a study of T cells and Merkel cell carcinoma outcomes. Study results and caveats: Repertoire plus T-cell density reportedly predicted Merkel cell carcinoma outcomes.

The J gene is TRBJ2-7, the V gene TRBV14; D is undetermined. The sequencing sample was made of tumor tissue from Merkel cell carcinoma. The origin of this receptor is a human donor with Merkel cell carcinoma. The DNA of the CDR3 is TGTGCCAGCAGCCATGTCCCTCTGGAGCAGTACTTC. Amino acid sequence: CASSHVPLEQYF.